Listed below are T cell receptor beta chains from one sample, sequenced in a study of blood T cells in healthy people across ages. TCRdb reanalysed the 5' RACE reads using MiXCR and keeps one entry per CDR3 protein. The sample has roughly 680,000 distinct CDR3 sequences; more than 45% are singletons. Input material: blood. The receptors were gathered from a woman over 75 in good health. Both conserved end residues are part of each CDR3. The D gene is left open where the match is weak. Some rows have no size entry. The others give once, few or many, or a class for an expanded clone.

CDR3: CASSRQGSGPQHF; DNA: TGTGCCAGCAGCCGTCAGGGGTCAGGACCCCAGCATTTT; V: TRBV5-6; J: TRBJ1-5; D: .; size: few
CDR3: CASSEERDSGANVLTF; DNA: TGTGCCAGCAGTGAAGAGCGAGATTCTGGGGCCAACGTCCTGACTTTC; V: TRBV2; J: TRBJ2-6; D: .; size: .
CDR3: CASSPGGELAKNIQYF; DNA: TGTGCCAGCAGCCCGGGGGGGGAGCTAGCCAAAAACATTCAGTACTTC; V: TRBV28; J: TRBJ2-4; D: TRBD2; size: .
CDR3: CATSRDRNTQYF; DNA: TGTGCCACCAGCAGAGACAGGAATACGCAGTATTTT; V: TRBV15; J: TRBJ2-3; D: .; size: many
CDR3: CASSLNDLPNEQFF; DNA: TGTGCCAGCAGCTTGAACGATCTACCTAATGAGCAGTTCTTC; V: TRBV7-2; J: TRBJ2-1; D: .; size: .
CDR3: CASSSGLVYNEQFF; DNA: TGTGCCAGCAGCTCCGGACTCGTCTACAATGAGCAGTTCTTC; V: TRBV7-3; J: TRBJ2-1; D: .; size: few
CDR3: CATRTGWEETQYF; DNA: TGTGCCACCCGGACAGGGTGGGAAGAGACCCAGTACTTC; V: TRBV6-6; J: TRBJ2-5; D: TRBD1; size: .
CDR3: CASSPFGIEQFF; DNA: TGTGCCAGCTCACCATTTGGGATTGAGCAGTTCTTC; V: TRBV18; J: TRBJ2-1; D: .; size: many
CDR3: CSASGGLNNEQFF; DNA: TGCAGTGCTAGCGGGGGCCTGAACAATGAGCAGTTCTTC; V: TRBV20-1; J: TRBJ2-1; D: .; size: many
CDR3: CATSRDRGGNSPLHF; DNA: TGTGCCACCAGCAGAGATCGGGGTGGGAATTCACCCCTCCACTTT; V: TRBV15; J: TRBJ1-6; D: .; size: .
CDR3: CASSPLALGYNEQFF; DNA: TGTGCCAGCAGTCCTCTGGCCCTGGGGTACAATGAGCAGTTCTTC; V: TRBV27; J: TRBJ2-1; D: .; size: many
CDR3: CASKPADRENYGYTF; DNA: TGTGCCAGCAAACCCGCGGACAGGGAAAACTATGGCTACACCTTC; V: TRBV25-1; J: TRBJ1-2; D: TRBD1; size: .
CDR3: CASRASGRAYTQYF; DNA: TGTGCCAGCAGAGCTAGCGGGAGGGCATATACGCAGTATTTT; V: TRBV28; J: TRBJ2-3; D: TRBD2; size: .
CDR3: CASSLERFVGGLAGSTDTQYF; DNA: TGTGCCAGCAGCTTAGAAAGATTTGTTGGCGGCCTAGCGGGATCCACAGATACGCAGTATTTT; V: TRBV11-1; J: TRBJ2-3; D: TRBD2; size: .
CDR3: CASSSRGAGEQYF; DNA: TGTGCCAGCAGCTCTCGGGGGGCTGGGGAGCAGTACTTC; V: TRBV7-9; J: TRBJ2-7; D: .; size: .
CDR3: CASSFRTVNEKLFF; DNA: TGTGCCAGCAGCTTTAGGACGGTAAATGAAAAACTGTTTTTT; V: TRBV7-2; J: TRBJ1-4; D: .; size: .
CDR3: CAISDRGETQYF; DNA: TGTGCCATCAGTGACCGGGGGGAGACCCAGTACTTC; V: TRBV10-3; J: TRBJ2-5; D: .; size: many
CDR3: CSVTGLASEQYF; DNA: TGCAGCGTCACCGGACTAGCGTCTGAGCAGTACTTC; V: TRBV29-1; J: TRBJ2-7; D: TRBD2; size: many
CDR3: CASSLLGLAPASKNIQYF; DNA: TGCGCCAGCAGCCTCCTCGGACTAGCGCCTGCGAGCAAAAACATTCAGTACTTC; V: TRBV5-1; J: TRBJ2-4; D: TRBD2; size: many
CDR3: CASRSNEKLFF; DNA: TGTGCCAGCAGATCAAATGAAAAACTGTTTTTT; V: TRBV2; J: TRBJ1-4; D: .; size: .
CDR3: CASSSPGGGQETQYF; DNA: TGTGCCAGCAGCTCCCCTGGGGGGGGACAAGAGACCCAGTACTTC; V: TRBV7-2; J: TRBJ2-5; D: TRBD2; size: few
CDR3: CASSVIGAETQYF; DNA: TGTGCCAGCAGCGTCATAGGGGCAGAGACCCAGTACTTC; V: TRBV5-5; J: TRBJ2-5; D: .; size: many
CDR3: CASSVDVGTLKQFF; DNA: TGTGCCAGCAGCGTAGATGTAGGGACATTGAAGCAGTTCTTC; V: TRBV9; J: TRBJ2-1; D: .; size: .
CDR3: CASNREETQYF; DNA: TGCGCCAGCAACAGGGAAGAGACCCAGTACTTC; V: TRBV5-1; J: TRBJ2-5; D: .; size: .
CDR3: CASSALAGLREFF; DNA: TGTGCCAGCAGTGCGCTAGCGGGGCTGAGGGAGTTCTTC; V: TRBV27; J: TRBJ2-1; D: TRBD2; size: .
CDR3: CSARGTSGQDTQYF; DNA: TGCAGTGCTAGAGGTACTAGCGGACAGGATACGCAGTATTTT; V: TRBV20-1; J: TRBJ2-3; D: TRBD2; size: once
CDR3: CASSDIPYSSYNEQFF; DNA: TGTGCCAGCAGTGATATCCCATACTCATCCTACAATGAGCAGTTCTTC; V: TRBV28; J: TRBJ2-1; D: .; size: .
CDR3: CASGLGRGGTEAFF; DNA: TGTGCTAGTGGTTTGGGCAGGGGAGGAACTGAAGCTTTCTTT; V: TRBV12-5; J: TRBJ1-1; D: .; size: few
CDR3: CASSEWGAGSNQPQHF; DNA: TGCGCCAGCAGTGAGTGGGGGGCAGGCAGCAATCAGCCCCAGCATTTT; V: TRBV10-2; J: TRBJ1-5; D: .; size: many
CDR3: CASSSGTGVEGNQPQHF; DNA: TGTGCCAGCAGCTCCGGGACAGGGGTTGAGGGCAATCAGCCCCAGCATTTT; V: TRBV7-9; J: TRBJ1-5; D: TRBD1; size: .
CDR3: CASSYKGLKNIQYF; DNA: TGTGCCAGCAGCTATAAGGGACTCAAAAACATTCAGTACTTC; V: TRBV7-2; J: TRBJ2-4; D: .; size: .
CDR3: CSVSDRVPNSGANVLTF; DNA: TGCAGCGTCTCCGACAGGGTACCCAATTCTGGGGCCAACGTCCTGACTTTC; V: TRBV29-1; J: TRBJ2-6; D: TRBD1; size: .
CDR3: CATQITGGSYNEQFF; DNA: TGTGCCACCCAAATAACAGGGGGCTCCTACAATGAGCAGTTCTTC; V: TRBV12-3/TRBV12-4; J: TRBJ2-1; D: TRBD1; size: .
CDR3: CASSPLAGVGEQFF; DNA: TGTGCCAGCAGCCCTCTAGCGGGGGTCGGTGAGCAGTTCTTC; V: TRBV7-3; J: TRBJ2-1; D: TRBD2; size: .
CDR3: CASSGGQGGRRAFF; DNA: TGTGCCAGCAGTGGGGGACAGGGAGGGAGGAGAGCTTTCTTT; V: TRBV2; J: TRBJ1-1; D: TRBD1; size: .
CDR3: CASRAGSSGANVLTF; DNA: TGTGCCAGCAGGGCGGGGAGCTCTGGGGCCAACGTCCTGACTTTC; V: TRBV25-1; J: TRBJ2-6; D: .; size: many
CDR3: CASSRLEFGSYEQYF; DNA: TGTGCCAGCTCACGACTAGAATTTGGCTCCTACGAGCAGTACTTC; V: TRBV18; J: TRBJ2-7; D: .; size: .
CDR3: CASSTLPGTSTAYEQYF; DNA: TGTGCCAGCAGCACATTACCCGGGACGAGTACGGCCTACGAGCAGTACTTC; V: TRBV6-1; J: TRBJ2-7; D: .; size: few
CDR3: CASSYSGVAKNIQYF; DNA: TGTGCCAGCAGTTACTCTGGGGTAGCCAAAAACATTCAGTACTTC; V: TRBV6-6; J: TRBJ2-4; D: .; size: many